The clone carrying this TCR beta chain was observed at least ten times. Its antigen is still unknown. Patients with other autoimmune diseases, uncontrolled infections, pregnancy or lactation were excluded. The source of the sample is a study of Graves' ophthalmopathy and Graves' hyperthyroidism. General study points: The model flagged ophthalmopathy progression at approximately 70% sensitivity and less than 75% specificity. A classifier, a 13-signature model, separated ophthalmopathy from stable hyperthyroidism with more than 85% sensitivity and 81.08% specificity.

Between the trimmed V and J ends, which lost 1 base and 4 bases, there was a span of 22 bases. Germline V gene sequence: CDR1 SGHAT, CDR2 FQNNGV. The CDR3 is 18 residues long. RNA transcripts yielded amplified TCR beta CDR3 regions. An initial RT-PCR round employing HTBI primers preceded a second-round multiplex PCR. TCRdb re-called the multiplex PCR reads through MiXCR, storing one row per CDR3 protein. This table has roughly 500,000 distinct CDR3 sequences, 13% to 15% appearing once. Input material: blood. This TCR derives from a woman under 40 with Graves' ophthalmopathy. The rearrangement uses TRBV11-2 and TRBJ1-2; D may be TRBD1 (5 bases). The CDR3 nucleotides read TGTGCCAGCAGCTTAGGTTTCAGGAAGGGGTTCCAGGGCTATGGCTACACCTTC. The encoded protein is CASSLGFRKGFQGYGYTF. The full variable domain, completed using reference TRBV11-2 and TRBJ1-2, is EAGVAQSPRYKIIEKRQSVAFWCNPISGHATLYWYQQILGQGPKLLIQFQNNGVVDDSQLPKDRFSAERLKGVDSTLKIQPAKLEDSAVYLCASSLGFRKGFQGYGYTFGSGTRLTVV.